These T cell receptor beta chains were read from a single sample in a study of blood T cell repertoires in COVID-19. Clones were sequenced by immunoSEQ multiplex PCR, and TCRdb holds only the in-frame ones, with some missing. The table records over 200,000 clones, approximately 80% of them present only once. Sequencing was carried out using PBMCs or T cells enriched from blood (not recorded which). The receptors come from a man in his fifties or sixties who had recovered from COVID-19. Both conserved end residues are part of each CDR3. D genes are given only for firm matches. Clone size, where shown, is once, few, many, or a class for clones that have expanded.

CDR3 length	clone size	J gene	V gene	D gene	CDR3 DNA	CDR3 protein
15	.	TRBJ1-2	TRBV3-1/TRBV3-2	TRBD1	TGTGCCAGCAGCCAAGGGACAGGGTGGGGCTATGGCTACACCTTC	CASSQGTGWGYGYTF
13	once	TRBJ2-6	TRBV6-4	.	TGTGCCAGCAGCCAATCTGGGGCCAACGTCCTGACTTTC	CASSQSGANVLTF
16	once	TRBJ1-5	TRBV5-5	.	TGTGCCAGCAGCGCCGGGACACCTTATAGCAATCAGCCCCAGCATTTT	CASSAGTPYSNQPQHF
15	.	TRBJ1-1	TRBV15	.	TGTGCCACCAGCGGAGGACAGATCATGAACACTGAAGCTTTCTTT	CATSGGQIMNTEAFF
16	.	TRBJ1-2	TRBV6-5	TRBD1	TGTGCCAGCAGTTACTCAGGACAGGCATCCCTCTATGGCTACACCTTC	CASSYSGQASLYGYTF
14	.	TRBJ1-5	TRBV18	TRBD1	TGTGCCAGCTCACAGGGACAGCAAAATCAGCCCCAGCATTTT	CASSQGQQNQPQHF
18	.	TRBJ1-6	TRBV25-1	.	TGTGCCAGCAGTGAATCTGGGGGGGTTGGCTCCTATAATTCACCCCTCCACTTT	CASSESGGVGSYNSPLHF
15	.	TRBJ1-5	TRBV6-5	TRBD1	TGTGCCAGCAGTAGGGACAGGGGTGGTAATCAGCCCCAGCATTTT	CASSRDRGGNQPQHF
12	once	TRBJ1-2	TRBV5-5	.	TGTGCCAGCAGCTTGCAGGGTGGAGGCTACACCTTC	CASSLQGGGYTF
16	.	TRBJ1-5	TRBV7-8	TRBD1	TGTGCCAGCAGCTTAGTTGGGGGACAGAGCAATCAGCCCCAGCATTTT	CASSLVGGQSNQPQHF
14	.	TRBJ2-1	TRBV18	.	TGTGCCAGCTCACCGGGCCCTGAGGGTAATGAGCAGTTCTTC	CASSPGPEGNEQFF
15	.	TRBJ2-1	TRBV7-2	TRBD2	TGTGCCAGCAGCTTAATTAGCGGGGGGGCCGTTGAGCAGTTCTTC	CASSLISGGAVEQFF
15	.	TRBJ2-1	TRBV7-2	TRBD1	TGTGCCAGCAGCTCCGGGACAGGGACCTACAATGAGCAGTTCTTC	CASSSGTGTYNEQFF
15	.	TRBJ1-2	TRBV5-1	.	TGCGCCAGCAGCTTGGGAAGTTTGGAGACTTATGGCTACACCTTC	CASSLGSLETYGYTF
14	few	TRBJ2-6	TRBV11-2	.	TGTGCCAGCAGCCCCTTAGTTGGGGCCAACGTCCTGACTTTC	CASSPLVGANVLTF
14	.	TRBJ2-2	TRBV5-1	.	TGCGCCAGCAGCGGGACTTGGAACACCGGGGAGCTGTTTTTT	CASSGTWNTGELFF
15	.	TRBJ2-7	TRBV7-8	.	TGTGCCAGCAGCTCGCGGAAGGTACCACCCTACGAGCAGTACTTC	CASSSRKVPPYEQYF
17	.	TRBJ1-2	TRBV3-1/TRBV3-2	.	TGTGCCAGCAGCCAGACCCCTTGGGAGAGTTCTAACTATGGCTACACCTTC	CASSQTPWESSNYGYTF
15	.	TRBJ1-6	TRBV27	.	TGTGCCAGCAGAGAACAGGGAAGCGGGATATCACCCCTCCACTTT	CASREQGSGISPLHF
15	.	TRBJ2-1	TRBV12-5	.	TGTGCTAGTGGTTTGAGCCAACAGTGGGTGAATGAGCAGTTCTTC	CASGLSQQWVNEQFF
15	.	TRBJ2-2	TRBV6-1	.	TGTGCCAGCAGTGAAGCGTGGCCGCTCACCGGGGAGCTGTTTTTT	CASSEAWPLTGELFF
14	.	TRBJ2-7	TRBV25-1	.	TGTGCCAGCAGTGAAACGGGGACATCCTACGAGCAGTACTTC	CASSETGTSYEQYF
16	.	TRBJ1-6	TRBV5-1	TRBD1	TGCGCCAGCGGAACAGGGGACCTTTTTTATAATTCACCCCTCCACTTT	CASGTGDLFYNSPLHF
15	.	TRBJ1-1	TRBV10-2	.	TGCGCCAGCAGTGAATATGCAGGGGAGAACACTGAAGCTTTCTTT	CASSEYAGENTEAFF
15	.	TRBJ1-2	TRBV7-3	TRBD1	TGTGCCAGCAGCCCCCAGGGCCAGGGGGGCTATGGCTACACCTTC	CASSPQGQGGYGYTF
15	.	TRBJ2-7	TRBV5-6	.	TGTGCCAGCAGCTTGGACCGGTCGTATTTCTACGAGCAGTACTTC	CASSLDRSYFYEQYF
11	.	TRBJ1-5	TRBV19	.	TGTGCCGCCGGGGATTTCCTGCCCCAGCATTTT	CAAGDFLPQHF
16	once	TRBJ1-4	TRBV5-1	TRBD1	TGCGCCAGCAGCTTGGCGCGACAGGGGACTAATGAAAAACTGTTTTTT	CASSLARQGTNEKLFF
15	.	TRBJ1-2	TRBV4-2	.	TGTGCCAGCAGCCCCAGTGCGGGGTCTAACTATGGCTACACCTTC	CASSPSAGSNYGYTF
13	.	TRBJ2-2	TRBV25-1	.	TGTGCCAGCAGTATGAGGAGAGGCGGGGAGCTGTTTTTT	CASSMRRGGELFF
13	.	TRBJ2-2	TRBV4-3	.	TGCGCCAGCAGCCACAGGGGTGTAGGGGAGCTGTTTTTT	CASSHRGVGELFF
13	.	TRBJ1-2	TRBV10-3	.	TGTGCCATCAGTGAGTCTCGGGTTGAAGGCTACACCTTC	CAISESRVEGYTF
15	.	TRBJ2-3	TRBV5-1	TRBD1	TGCGCCAGCAGCTTGGGAGGACAGGGGGGAGATACGCAGTATTTT	CASSLGGQGGDTQYF
12	.	TRBJ1-2	TRBV7-9	.	TGTGCCAGCAGCTCGGGAGGTCGCGGCTACACCTTC	CASSSGGRGYTF
15	.	TRBJ2-5	TRBV7-9	TRBD1	TGTGCCAGCAGCTCCGGACAGGGAAGACAAGAGACCCAGTACTTC	CASSSGQGRQETQYF
14	.	TRBJ2-5	TRBV10-1	.	TGCGCCAGCAGTGAGTCGATTAGATGGGAGACCCAGTACTTC	CASSESIRWETQYF
13	.	TRBJ1-2	TRBV5-1	.	TGCGCCAGCGGGACGCAAGGAGGGAATGGCTACACCTTC	CASGTQGGNGYTF
13	.	TRBJ1-2	TRBV7-2	.	TGTGCCAGCAGCTTTTTGGTAGCGCGGGGCTACACCTTC	CASSFLVARGYTF
14	.	TRBJ1-1	TRBV7-2	.	TGTGCCAGCAGAGCCGGGACATCGGGTTCTGAAGCTTTCTTT	CASRAGTSGSEAFF
16	.	TRBJ1-1	TRBV18	TRBD1	TGTGCCAGCTCACTTAGACAGGGGGGTGTGGACACTGAAGCTTTCTTT	CASSLRQGGVDTEAFF
14	few	TRBJ1-2	TRBV14	TRBD1	TGTGCCAGCAGCCGATCGACAGGGGTTTCTGGCTACACCTTC	CASSRSTGVSGYTF
13	.	TRBJ1-2	TRBV5-6	.	TGTGCCAGCAGCTTAGGGGCCAACTATGGCTACACCTTC	CASSLGANYGYTF
15	.	TRBJ1-5	TRBV5-8	.	TGTGCCAGCAGCTCCGGGACTCACACCAATCAGCCCCAGCATTTT	CASSSGTHTNQPQHF
16	.	TRBJ2-5	TRBV11-3	TRBD1	TGTGCCAGCAGCCTACAGGGGCCCCGGCCCCAAGAGACCCAGTACTTC	CASSLQGPRPQETQYF
13	.	TRBJ1-6	TRBV11-3	.	TGTGCCAGCAACGACCGACAGGATTCACCCCTCCACTTT	CASNDRQDSPLHF
15	few	TRBJ2-1	TRBV29-1	TRBD1	TGCAGCGTTGTGGGGGACAGGGACGGTTACAATGAGCAGTTCTTC	CSVVGDRDGYNEQFF
15	.	TRBJ1-2	TRBV19	TRBD1	TGTGCCAGTAGTACCCCTGGGACAGGGAGTTATGGCTACACCTTC	CASSTPGTGSYGYTF
13	.	TRBJ1-2	TRBV27	TRBD1	TGTGCCAGCAAAGGACAGGGAGGCTATGGCTACACCTTC	CASKGQGGYGYTF
13	.	TRBJ1-4	TRBV5-6	.	TGTGCCAGCAGCTTGGACAGTTCCCAAAAACTGTTTTTT	CASSLDSSQKLFF
12	.	TRBJ2-7	TRBV4-2	.	TGTGCCAGCAGCAGGGGATCCTACGAGCAGTACTTC	CASSRGSYEQYF
16	.	TRBJ2-1	TRBV9	TRBD1	TGTGCCAGCAGCGTAGCTGGGACAGGGTACTACAATGAGCAGTTCTTC	CASSVAGTGYYNEQFF
13	.	TRBJ1-2	TRBV2	.	TGTGCCAGCAGTGTATCGACAGGAGTGGGCTACACCTTC	CASSVSTGVGYTF
14	.	TRBJ2-3	TRBV5-1	TRBD2	TGCGCCAGCAGCTTGGCCCTAGCGGGGGATACGCAGTATTTT	CASSLALAGDTQYF
17	.	TRBJ1-1	TRBV5-1	.	TGCGCCAGCAGCTCATTCTTAATGACAGATTCGAACACTGAAGCTTTCTTT	CASSSFLMTDSNTEAFF
15	.	TRBJ2-4	TRBV7-6	TRBD1	TGTGCCAGCAGCCGCCCGGGACAGGGAAAAAACATTCAGTACTTC	CASSRPGQGKNIQYF
12	few	TRBJ2-1	TRBV5-6	.	TGTGCCAGCACCGACAGACCCAATGAGCAGTTCTTC	CASTDRPNEQFF
15	.	TRBJ2-5	TRBV2	TRBD2	TGTGCCAGCAGTGAGAGCGGGAAAGGTCCGGAGACCCAGTACTTC	CASSESGKGPETQYF
15	.	TRBJ1-5	TRBV6-5	TRBD1	TGTGCCAGCAGTCAGACAGGGTGGAGCAATCAGCCCCAGCATTTT	CASSQTGWSNQPQHF